This record looks at one T cell receptor beta chain sequence and its context. What it binds is not known. This sample was taken from a study of a mutant IDH1 vaccine in newly diagnosed glioma. Study-wide background: Patients received vaccination from 4-6 weeks after radiotherapy alone, or with temozolomide cycles. Before enrollment, the patients had been treated with radiotherapy alone, temozolomide alone, or both together. Most of them had received both. General observations from the study: Among patients, 80% to 95% showed immune responses induced by the vaccine.

Time point given: week 23, last vaccination. The content of each vaccine dose was 300 ug of mutant IDH1 20-mer peptide, and topical imiquimod accompanied it. Astrocytomas that were new, WHO grade 3 or 4, IDH1-mutant and ATRX-lost were present in the donors. The data were produced by immunoSEQ multiplex PCR, yet TCRdb's version contains in-frame clones alone and is incomplete. The sample consists of fewer than 45,000 clones, 65% to 80% of them appearing once. The receptor was derived from a man between 45 and 60 years old with glioma. The specimen comprised PBMCs, sampled from a glioma patient whose treatment included an IDH1 peptide vaccine.

This CDR3 reads CASSQDWGLAGYTF. Here the CDR3 DNA reads TGTGCCAGCAGCCAAGATTGGGGGCTGGCTGGCTACACCTTC. The chain is built from TRBV14 and TRBJ1-2, with D possibly matching TRBD1 (6 bases). The CDR3 extends over 14 amino acids. Trimming removed 0 bases at V and 7 bases at J, with 12 bases between. CDR1 SGHDN and CDR2 FVKESK come from the germline V gene.